Given below is one T cell receptor beta chain in context. Its specificity is unknown. The data are from a study of T cell responses to AZD1222 COVID-19 vaccine. Findings and caveats of the study: Reportedly, nearly half of unique spike TCRs recognized epitopes outside B.1.351/B.1.1.7 mutations. Donors were mostly white British, more females; clonal diversity possibly underestimated. Seropositivity was recorded at baseline in only a handful of AZD1222 recipients.

The CDR3 covers 14 residues. Trimming stripped 1 base from V and 4 bases from J, with 8 bases between. Germline V gene lookup returns CDR1 SGHTA and CDR2 FQGNSA. Generated by immunoSEQ multiplex PCR, the TCRdb table keeps only in-frame clones and is missing some. The data contain 150,000 to 200,000 clones, 94% of them singletons. Second doses at about 4 or about 12 weeks were pooled. The chain uses TRBV7-2 and TRBJ1-3; no clear D. The sample consisted of peripheral blood, taken 28 days after the second AZD1222 dose. This clonotype originated in an adult who received the AZD1222 COVID-19 vaccine. The CDR3 DNA reads TGTGCCAGCAGCTTAGACTTTACAGGAAACACCATATATTTT. Amino acid sequence: CASSLDFTGNTIYF.